This TCR beta chain was sequenced during a study of patients and donors after allogeneic stem cell transplantation. TCRdb re-derived calls from the RT-PCR reads in MiXCR, one entry per CDR3 protein. Of over 150,000 distinct CDR3 sequences in the sample, 40% to 45% were seen once. The ends were cut back, 9 bases at V and 1 base at J, with 10 bases in the middle. This CDR3 has 12 amino acids. CDR1 MDHEN and CDR2 SYDVKM come from the germline V gene. The chain links TRBV28 to TRBJ2-7; maybe TRBD2 (5 bases). This receptor was taken from a human donor who was either an allogeneic HSCT recipient or a stem cell or donor lymphocyte infusion donor (not recorded which). It is not recorded whose cells these are; they may come from a transplant donor. The specimen sequenced was blood, either unsorted or a sorted T cell fraction (not recorded which). The CDR3 coding sequence is TGTGCCAGAGGGAGCTTTTCCTACGAGCAGTACTTC. Translating it yields CARGSFSYEQYF.